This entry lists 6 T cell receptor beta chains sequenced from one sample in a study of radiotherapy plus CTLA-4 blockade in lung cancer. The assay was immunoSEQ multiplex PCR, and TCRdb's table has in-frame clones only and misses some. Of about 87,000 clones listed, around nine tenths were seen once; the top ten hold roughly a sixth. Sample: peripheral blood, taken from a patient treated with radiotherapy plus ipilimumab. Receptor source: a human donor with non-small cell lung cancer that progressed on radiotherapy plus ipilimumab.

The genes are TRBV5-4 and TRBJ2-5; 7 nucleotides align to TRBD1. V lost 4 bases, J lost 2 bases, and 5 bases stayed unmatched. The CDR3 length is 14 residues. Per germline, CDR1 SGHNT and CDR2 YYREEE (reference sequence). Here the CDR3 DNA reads TGTGCCAGCAGCCAGGGACAGTTACAAGAGACCCAGTACTTC. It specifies CASSQGQLQETQYF.

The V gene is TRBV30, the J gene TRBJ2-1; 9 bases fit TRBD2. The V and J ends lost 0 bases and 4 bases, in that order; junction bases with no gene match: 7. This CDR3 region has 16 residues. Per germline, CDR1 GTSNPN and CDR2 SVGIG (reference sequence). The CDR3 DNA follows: TGTGCCTGGAGTGTAAGGGGTAGCGGGAGATACAATGAGCAGTTCTTC. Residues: CAWSVRGSGRYNEQFF.

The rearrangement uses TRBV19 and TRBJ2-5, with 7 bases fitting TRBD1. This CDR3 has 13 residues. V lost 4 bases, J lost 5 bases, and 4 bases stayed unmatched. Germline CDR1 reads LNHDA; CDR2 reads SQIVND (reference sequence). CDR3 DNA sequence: TGTGCCAGTAGTAAAGGGGGCTTTGAGACCCAGTACTTC. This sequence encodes CASSKGGFETQYF.

The CDR3 DNA reads as TGTGCCAGCAGCTTAGTTCGGTCGGTGAGCTACGAGCAGTACTTC. This sequence encodes CASSLVRSVSYEQYF. The chain links TRBV7-9 to TRBJ2-7; no firm D call. The CDR3 consists of 15 residues. The germline V gene encodes CDR1 SEHNR and CDR2 FQNEAQ (reference sequence). The ends were cut back, 1 base at V and 3 bases at J, with 13 bases in the middle.

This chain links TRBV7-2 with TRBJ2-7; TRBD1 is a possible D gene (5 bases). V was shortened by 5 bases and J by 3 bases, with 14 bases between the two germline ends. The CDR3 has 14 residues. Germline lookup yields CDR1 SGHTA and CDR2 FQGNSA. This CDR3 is CASSQPPQGYEQYF. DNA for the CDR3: TGTGCCAGCAGCCAGCCTCCCCAGGGCTACGAGCAGTACTTC.

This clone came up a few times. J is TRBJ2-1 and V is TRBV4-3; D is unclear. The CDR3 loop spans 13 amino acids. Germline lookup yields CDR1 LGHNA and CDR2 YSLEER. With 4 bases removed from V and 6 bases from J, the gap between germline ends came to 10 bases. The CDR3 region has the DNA TGCGCCAGCAGCCCACACCCCGTCAATGAGCAGTTCTTC. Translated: CASSPHPVNEQFF.